This TCR beta chain was profiled in a study of T cell repertoires in cytomegalovirus infection. Looking at the study overall: Public signatures in TCR beta pointed to CMV infection and matching HLA type. Findings and limits, study-wide: Ex vivo, HLA-C-restricted CMV-specific TCR beta clonotypes prevailed over the rest of the response. There were carriers of CMV plus the relevant HLA, and cumulative public TCR beta family frequency identified them.

Ten or more counts support this clonotype. Its antigen is not known. A single record per CDR3 protein comes from TCRdb applying MiXCR to the reads. The sample includes almost 500,000 distinct CDR3 sequences, about 11% of them seen just once. The source material was PBMCs. This receptor was identified in a human donor in good health (CMV status not recorded). Some clones in this sample may be carry-over from other donors' samples.

As DNA, the CDR3 is TGTGCCAGCAGCTTAGGGTCTAGACTACTCCAAGAGACCCAGTACTTC. It is translated as CASSLGSRLLQETQYF. V gene TRBV7-6 combines with J gene TRBJ2-5, with D tentatively TRBD2 (5 bases). Germline CDR1 reads SGHVS; CDR2 reads FNYEAQ. V dropped 1 base and J dropped 1 base, with 13 bases sitting between them. The CDR3 is 16 residues long.